Below are 27 T cell receptor beta chains sequenced from a single sample in a study of shared clonotypes between healthy human individuals. Profiled with immunoSEQ multiplex PCR; TCRdb holds only in-frame clones, not every one. The sample has 2 million to 3 million clones, roughly 93% seen once. The material sequenced was naive CD4+ T cells from PBMCs. As for subset: CD45RA+ positively selected. The receptors originated from a man in his late teens or twenties in good health. Some clones in this sample may be carry-over from other donors' samples.

The DNA for the CDR3 is TGCGCCAGCAGCTTGATAGCGGACTCCTACAATGAGCAGTTCTTC. Protein sequence: CASSLIADSYNEQFF. The chain combines TRBV5-1 with TRBJ2-1; perhaps TRBD2 as D (6 bases). The germline gives CDR1 SGHRS, CDR2 YFSETQ. CDR3 size: 15 residues. Trimming shortened V by 1 base and J by 0 bases, and 8 bases separated the two germline ends. The variable domain in full, completed from reference TRBV5-1 and TRBJ2-1, reads KAGVTQTPRYLIKTRGQQVTLSCSPISGHRSVSWYQQTPGQGLQFLFEYFSETQRNKGNFPGRFSGRQFSNSRSEMNVSTLELGDSALYLCASSLIADSYNEQFFGPGTRLTVL.

The chain recombines TRBV7-2 with TRBJ2-7, with 7 bases lining up with TRBD2. The V gene's germline CDR1 is SGHTA and CDR2 FQGNSA. Germline trimming cut 2 bases from V and 3 bases from J; bases unmatched to any gene: 4. The CDR3 sequence is 14 residues long. CDR3 residues: CASSLQTSIYEQYF. Here the CDR3 DNA reads TGTGCCAGCAGCTTACAGACTAGCATCTACGAGCAGTACTTC.

The chain couples TRBV7-2 to TRBJ1-2; D uncertain. In germline, CDR1 is SGHTA, CDR2 FQGNSA. The CDR3 is made up of 14 amino acids. V was pared by 1 base and J by 4 bases, with 10 bases between. The CDR3 region has the DNA TGTGCCAGCAGCTTAGGGGCCACGTTCTATGGCTACACCTTC. It yields the protein CASSLGATFYGYTF.

The rearrangement links TRBV5-6 to TRBJ1-2; 7 nucleotides align to TRBD1. Trimming cost V 3 bases and J 5 bases; bases outside gene matches: 10. Germline V lookup: CDR1 SGHDT, CDR2 YYEEEE. CDR3 size: 15 residues. The CDR3 region is CASSWRQGLTYGYTF. The CDR3 DNA sequence: TGTGCCAGCAGCTGGCGACAGGGTCTCACTTATGGCTACACCTTC.

This clone was counted a few times. CDR3 DNA sequence: TGTGCCAGCAGCTTAAAACAGGGCTACGAGCAGTACTTC. Protein: CASSLKQGYEQYF. The genes are TRBV13 and TRBJ2-7; D may be TRBD1 (6 bases). This CDR3 has 13 residues. The V gene's germline CDR1 is PRHDT and CDR2 FYEKMQ (reference sequence). Trimming took 2 bases from V and 3 from J, leaving 8 bases between them.

The chain has TRBV7-3 and TRBJ2-7; 14 positions match TRBD2. Germline V gene data show CDR1 as SGHTA and CDR2 as FQGTGA. The CDR3 length is 14 residues. Trimming at V came to 4 bases and at J to 6 bases, leaving 2 bases not matched to a gene. CDR3 coding DNA: TGTGCCAGCAGCTCGGGACTAGCGGGGGCCGAGCAGTACTTC. It translates to CASSSGLAGAEQYF.

The chain carries TRBV13 and TRBJ2-4; TRBD2 is a possible D gene (6 bases). The V end was cut by 7 bases, the J end by 0 bases, with 10 bases between. Germline CDR1 PRHDT, CDR2 FYEKMQ (reference sequence). The CDR3 length is 14 residues. In DNA form, the CDR3 reads TGTGCCAGCAAGCAGCGGGTAGCCAAAAACATTCAGTACTTC. This codes for CASKQRVAKNIQYF.

The chain couples TRBV18 to TRBJ2-7, with unresolved D. Trimming stripped 3 bases from V and 0 bases from J, with 9 bases between. The CDR3 has 14 amino acids. Germline V gene sequence: CDR1 KGHSH, CDR2 LQKENI. This CDR3 reads CASSPDGISYEQYF. The CDR3 DNA follows: TGTGCCAGCTCACCGGACGGAATCTCCTACGAGCAGTACTTC.

The rearrangement uses TRBV2 and TRBJ2-1; weak D call: TRBD2 (6 bases). The germline CDR1 and CDR2 sequences are SNHLY and FYNNEI. Trimming cost V 4 bases and J 12 bases, with 19 bases left between them. The CDR3 loop spans 14 amino acids. CDR3 bases: TGTGCCAGCAGTGTACCCTCGGGACTTGGTGGGCAGTTCTTC. The encoded protein is CASSVPSGLGGQFF.

This chain uses TRBV5-1 with TRBJ2-7, with D perhaps matching TRBD1 or TRBD2 (6 bases each). Trimming took 4 bases from V and 0 from J, leaving 17 bases between them. The length of the CDR3 is 16 residues. Germline assignment: CDR1 SGHRS and CDR2 YFSETQ. CDR3 DNA: TGCGCCAGCAGCCCCGGGGGCGGACAGAGCTCCTACGAGCAGTACTTC. Translating it yields CASSPGGGQSSYEQYF.

Comment on this clone: Other nucleotide sequences in the sample specify the same CDR3. The V call is TRBV5-1, the J call TRBJ1-2, with D unclear. CDR1 is SGHRS, CDR2 YFSETQ, per germline. The V gene lost 4 bases and the J gene lost 1 base, with 5 bases spanning the gap. This CDR3 has 12 amino acids. CDR3 in DNA: TGCGCCAGCAGCCTAGATAACTATGGCTACACCTTC. It translates to CASSLDNYGYTF.

The chain joins TRBV7-3 to TRBJ1-2; D not resolved. CDR3 size: 14 residues. Trimming took off 7 bases at V and 2 bases at J, with 14 bases between the two ends. Germline V CDR1 and CDR2: SGHTA, FQGTGA. The CDR3 DNA reads as TGTGCCAGCATTTTTCCCCATTCCAACTATGGCTACACCTTC. Protein sequence: CASIFPHSNYGYTF.

The chain carries TRBV9 and TRBJ2-2, with D possibly being TRBD2 (5 bases). This CDR3 is built from 14 residues. Germline CDR1 reads SGDLS; CDR2 reads YYNGEE. The V end lost 3 bases, the J end lost 6 bases, and 12 bases lay between the germline ends. DNA of the CDR3: TGTGCCAGCAGCGACGAGGGCTGGGCCGGGGAGCTGTTTTTT. Its translation: CASSDEGWAGELFF. The variable domain in full, with the rest retrieved from reference TRBV9 and TRBJ2-2, is DSGVTQTPKHLITATGQRVTLRCSPRSGDLSVYWYQQSLDQGLQFLIQYYNGEERAKGNILERFSAQQFPDLHSELNLSSLELGDSALYFCASSDEGWAGELFFGEGSRLTVL.

The chain joins TRBV5-5 to TRBJ2-2; 10 positions match TRBD1. Germline V gives CDR1 SGHKS, CDR2 YYEKEE (reference sequence). Trimming at V came to 4 bases and at J to 3 bases, leaving 3 bases not matched to a gene. The CDR3 has 15 residues. CDR3 loop: CASSPGTGDTGELFF. Written as DNA, the CDR3 is TGTGCCAGCAGCCCCGGGACAGGGGACACCGGGGAGCTGTTTTTT.

This chain links TRBV5-5 with TRBJ2-1; 10 positions agree with TRBD1. This CDR3 contains 14 residues. Germline V lookup: CDR1 SGHKS, CDR2 YYEKEE (reference sequence). The ends lost 2 bases at V and 7 bases at J; junction bases unmatched: 3. Written as DNA, the CDR3 is TGTGCCAGCAGCTTAGGGGACAGGGGTAATGAGCAGTTCTTC. Translating gives CASSLGDRGNEQFF.

The CDR3 loop is CASSVAGGQETQYF. In DNA form, the CDR3 reads TGTGCCAGCAGCGTGGCAGGGGGTCAAGAGACCCAGTACTTC. The chain employs TRBV9 and TRBJ2-5; the match to TRBD1 covers 7 bases. This CDR3 spans 14 amino acids. Germline CDR1 and CDR2: SGDLS and YYNGEE. Trimming took 2 bases from V and 2 from J; bases not matched to a gene: 3.

This rearrangement joins TRBV7-2 to TRBJ2-5, with TRBD2 matching 10 bases. Trimming removed 2 bases from V and 5 bases from J; junction bases left unmatched: 5. Germline CDR1 is SGHTA and CDR2 is FQGNSA. This CDR3 has 15 residues. The CDR3, as DNA: TGTGCCAGCAGCTTACCGGCTAGCGGGAGTGAGACCCAGTACTTC. Encoded protein: CASSLPASGSETQYF.

V is TRBV27 and J is TRBJ2-6; D unclear. With 6 bases removed from V and 0 bases from J, the gap between germline ends came to 3 bases. This CDR3 region has 13 residues. CDR1 and CDR2 (germline): MNHEY, SMNVEV (reference sequence). CDR3 bases: TGTGCCAGCAGGGACTCTGGGGCCAACGTCCTGACTTTC. It yields the protein CASRDSGANVLTF.

V and J are TRBV19 and TRBJ2-1; 11 nucleotides match TRBD1. V dropped 7 bases and J dropped 10; count of bases not matched to a gene: 12. The germline CDR1 and CDR2 sequences are LNHDA and SQIVND (reference sequence). CDR3 length: 15 amino acids. The CDR3 nucleotides read TGTGCCAGTAACAGGGACAGGGGGGGCCTCAGCGAGCAGTTCTTC. Amino acid sequence: CASNRDRGGLSEQFF.

The chain uses TRBV15 and TRBJ1-1; D gene ambiguous. Looked up from germline, CDR1 is LNHNV and CDR2 is YYDKDF (reference sequence). The CDR3 spans 14 residues. The ends were cut back, 2 bases at V and 3 bases at J, with 10 bases in the middle. The CDR3 nucleotides are TGTGCCACCAGCAGACATCCGGAGGACACTGAAGCTTTCTTT. Translating it yields CATSRHPEDTEAFF.

The chain recombines TRBV27 with TRBJ2-7, with 9 bases lining up with TRBD1. There are 17 residues in the CDR3. J gave up 4 bases and V 4 bases, and 14 bases lay outside the gene matches. Germline V gene sequence: CDR1 MNHEY, CDR2 SMNVEV (reference sequence). Here the CDR3 reads CASSSSRGTGLFYEQYF. CDR3 coding DNA: TGTGCCAGCAGTTCCTCGAGAGGGACAGGGCTATTTTACGAGCAGTACTTC.

V and J are TRBV4-1 and TRBJ2-1, with 9 bases aligning to TRBD2. Trimming cost V 0 bases and J 1 base; bases outside gene matches: 7. Germline values: CDR1 MGHRA, CDR2 YSYEKL. The CDR3 is made up of 18 amino acids. CDR3 DNA: TGCGCCAGCAGCCAAGATGGTGGCGCGGGAGGGTCCTACAATGAGCAGTTCTTC. Its protein is CASSQDGGAGGSYNEQFF.

V and J are TRBV15 and TRBJ2-5; 13 nucleotides agree with TRBD2. CDR1 and CDR2 from the germline V gene are LNHNV and YYDKDF (reference sequence). Losses at the gene ends were 1 base for V and 3 bases for J; bases not matched to a gene: 2. The CDR3 spans 16 residues. CDR3 sequence: CATSRVGLAGEETQYF. The CDR3 DNA follows: TGTGCCACCAGCAGAGTAGGACTAGCGGGAGAAGAGACCCAGTACTTC. The whole variable domain, remainder taken from reference TRBV15 and TRBJ2-5, is DAMVIQNPRYQVTQFGKPVTLSCSQTLNHNVMYWYQQKSSQAPKLLFHYYDKDFNNEADTPDNFQSRRPNTSFCFLDIRSPGLGDTAMYLCATSRVGLAGEETQYFGPGTRLLVL.

This sequence joins TRBV19 and TRBJ2-3, with TRBD2 matching over 8 bases. The V gene end was trimmed by 8 bases and the J gene end by 1 base; junction bases not matched to a gene: 5. The CDR3 consists of 14 residues. Looked up from germline, CDR1 is LNHDA and CDR2 is SQIVND (reference sequence). The CDR3 region is CASSPGGRTDTQYF. The CDR3 DNA sequence: TGTGCCAGTTCACCGGGGGGGCGCACAGATACGCAGTATTTT.

A remark on this clone: This same CDR3 is encoded by further DNA sequences in the sample. For the CDR3, the DNA is TGTGCCAGCAGCCAGACAGGACGGGAGACCCAGTACTTC. As protein: CASSQTGRETQYF. J is TRBJ2-5 and V is TRBV7-3, with D maybe TRBD1 (6 bases). V was pared by 5 bases and J by 5 bases, with 12 bases between. Per germline, CDR1 SGHTA and CDR2 FQGTGA. The CDR3 has 13 residues.

Only one count was recorded for this clone. CDR3 sequence reads: CASSSPTHTQYF. DNA for the CDR3: TGTGCCAGCAGCTCCCCCACCCATACGCAGTATTTT. The rearrangement joins TRBV5-8 to TRBJ2-3; D is uncertain. The CDR3 covers 12 residues. Germline V gives CDR1 SGHTS, CDR2 YDEGEE. V was trimmed by 3 bases and J by 7 bases, leaving 9 bases between them.

The rearrangement uses TRBV4-1 and TRBJ1-1; 10 bases match TRBD1. Germline V CDR1 and CDR2: MGHRA, YSYEKL. The CDR3 consists of 16 residues. After removal of 3 bases from V and 5 bases from J, the junction contained 9 bases not matched to a gene. The CDR3 here is CASSHARDRGWTEAFF. In DNA form, the CDR3 reads TGCGCCAGCAGCCATGCACGGGACAGGGGATGGACTGAAGCTTTCTTT.